This T cell receptor (beta chain) was observed in a study of blood T cells in healthy people across ages. Background on the study: Roughly one uniquely barcoded beta molecule per two T cells was captured.

V was shortened by 5 bases and J by 0 bases, with 13 bases between the two germline ends. The CDR3 loop spans 15 amino acids. PCR was performed a second time for about 7 to 11 cycles using a sample-barcoded 5' primer and a J-beta primer mix. MiXCR, applied by TCRdb to the 5' RACE reads, yields one record per CDR3 protein. Here the sample spans roughly 680,000 distinct CDR3 sequences, around 50% being singletons. This clonotype turned up a few times. Its antigen is undetermined. Study-wide results and limits: The long-lived group displayed more naive CD4+ cells, plus higher diversity, than the aged donors did.

Healthy Russian Caucasian donors spanned ages about 6 to 90 years. PBMCs, at least 7 million per sample, were isolated. J is TRBJ1-1 and V is TRBV12-3 or TRBV12-4, with TRBD1 as a possible D gene (6 bases). This TCR was sampled from a woman older than 75 in good health. The sample taken for sequencing was blood. This CDR3 is CASSPAGTMNTEAFF. As DNA, the CDR3 is TGTGCCAGCAGTCCTGCCGGGACAATGAACACTGAAGCTTTCTTT.